A selection of T cell receptor beta chains follows, all from one sample in a study of CD8 T cells in Susac syndrome. TCRdb used MiXCR to reprocess the immunoSEQ multiplex PCR reads, holding one entry per CDR3 protein. This table has some 200,000 distinct CDR3 sequences, nearly 95% appearing once. The sequenced material came from CD4+ T cells from PBMCs. The receptor set was obtained from a human donor with multiple sclerosis. The CDR3 runs from the conserved cysteine through the conserved F or W. D genes are given only for firm matches. Not all rows give a size; the values are once, few, many and, for expanded clones, a class.

>TRBV28|TRBJ2-7|NA|NA
CASSLDQGLGEQYF
TGTGCCAGCAGTTTAGACCAGGGGTTGGGTGAGCAGTACTTC
>TRBV11-2|TRBJ2-5|NA|once
CASSLVRVPETQYF
TGTGCCAGCAGCTTAGTGAGGGTTCCAGAGACCCAGTACTTC
>TRBV20-1|TRBJ2-1|TRBD2|NA
CSARLAGGYNEQFF
TGCAGTGCCCGACTAGCGGGAGGTTACAATGAGCAGTTCTTC
>TRBV20-1|TRBJ2-3|TRBD2|NA
CSARGRLAGGFTQYF
TGCAGTGCTAGAGGGCGACTAGCGGGGGGTTTTACGCAGTATTTT
>TRBV11-2|TRBJ2-7|NA|NA
CASSAGSTNEQYF
TGTGCCAGCAGCGCGGGGTCCACCAACGAGCAGTACTTC
>TRBV20-1|TRBJ1-2|NA|NA
CSARGGRANYGYTF
TGCAGTGCGCGGGGGGGTCGAGCTAACTATGGCTACACCTTC
>TRBV29-1|TRBJ2-3|TRBD1|NA
CSVGDRASTDTQYF
TGCAGCGTTGGAGACAGGGCGTCGACAGATACGCAGTATTTT
>TRBV19|TRBJ1-5|NA|NA
CASNRWKLSNQPQHF
TGTGCCAGTAACCGGTGGAAACTTAGCAATCAGCCCCAGCATTTT
>TRBV20-1|TRBJ1-2|NA|NA
CSAQRGGGSGYTF
TGCAGTGCTCAACGAGGCGGGGGGTCTGGCTACACCTTC
>TRBV29-1|TRBJ1-1|TRBD1|NA
CSGAEGTGHTEAFF
TGCAGCGGGGCGGAAGGGACAGGCCACACTGAAGCTTTCTTT
>TRBV2|TRBJ2-3|NA|NA
CASGQRMNADTQYF
TGTGCCAGCGGCCAGCGGATGAACGCAGATACGCAGTATTTT
>TRBV30|TRBJ1-1|TRBD1|NA
CAARTGGITEAFF
TGTGCCGCCCGGACAGGGGGCATCACTGAAGCTTTCTTT
>TRBV25-1|TRBJ1-1|NA|NA
CASSDRGAGEAFF
TGTGCCAGCAGCGATAGGGGGGCGGGGGAAGCTTTCTTT
>TRBV7-2|TRBJ2-3|TRBD2|NA
CASSYGLGGADTQYF
TGTGCCAGCAGCTACGGACTAGGAGGCGCAGATACGCAGTATTTT
>TRBV5-1|TRBJ2-5|NA|NA
CASSLGTNSQETQYF
TGCGCCAGCAGCTTGGGAACAAATTCCCAAGAGACCCAGTACTTC
>TRBV28|TRBJ2-1|TRBD2|once
CASRPGTNRNEQFF
TGTGCCAGCAGACCCGGGACTAATAGAAATGAGCAGTTCTTC
>TRBV9|TRBJ2-5|TRBD2|NA
CASSLNSGLAGQETQYF
TGTGCCAGCAGCCTGAACTCGGGACTAGCGGGGCAAGAGACCCAGTACTTC
>TRBV5-4|TRBJ2-1|NA|NA
CASSLGSSFYNEQFF
TGTGCCAGCAGCTTGGGCAGTTCTTTCTACAATGAGCAGTTCTTC
>TRBV10-3|TRBJ1-5|NA|NA
CAISSTDSFNQPQHF
TGTGCCATCAGTTCGACTGACAGCTTCAATCAGCCCCAGCATTTT
>TRBV5-1|TRBJ1-6|NA|NA
CASSSGTNQAPLHF
TGCGCCAGCAGCTCCGGGACAAATCAAGCACCCCTCCACTTT
>TRBV7-9|TRBJ2-6|NA|once
CASSPPGANVLTF
TGTGCCAGCAGCCCCCCTGGGGCCAACGTCCTGACTTTC
>TRBV5-1|TRBJ2-7|NA|NA
CASSPGERGDEQYF
TGCGCCAGCAGCCCAGGTGAGAGGGGCGACGAGCAGTACTTC
>TRBV29-1|TRBJ2-1|NA|once
CSVEGAPDYSYNEQFF
TGCAGCGTTGAAGGGGCCCCGGACTACTCCTACAATGAGCAGTTCTTC
>TRBV7-2|TRBJ1-2|TRBD1|NA
CASSAGTANGYTF
TGTGCCAGCAGCGCAGGGACAGCCAATGGCTACACCTTC
>TRBV29-1|TRBJ1-2|NA|NA
CSVGGRSGYTF
TGCAGCGTCGGCGGGAGGAGTGGCTACACCTTC
>TRBV27|TRBJ2-6|TRBD1|NA
CASSAFLRTGSSGANVLTF
TGTGCCAGCAGCGCATTTCTAAGGACAGGAAGCTCTGGGGCCAACGTCCTGACTTTC
>TRBV6-4|TRBJ2-1|TRBD2|NA
CASSTGTSGLDEQFF
TGTGCCAGCAGTACCGGGACTAGCGGGTTGGATGAGCAGTTCTTC
>TRBV3-1|TRBJ2-7|NA|NA
CASTPAGGSYEQYF
TGTGCCAGCACGCCAGCAGGAGGATCCTACGAGCAGTACTTC
>TRBV20-1|TRBJ1-5|NA|NA
CSATAPNQPQHF
TGCAGTGCTACTGCTCCAAATCAGCCCCAGCATTTT
>TRBV9|TRBJ2-5|TRBD2|NA
CASSVGIAGAQETQYF
TGTGCCAGCAGCGTAGGAATAGCGGGAGCCCAAGAGACCCAGTACTTC
>TRBV20-1|TRBJ2-3|TRBD1|NA
CSAPPPTGDTDTQYF
TGCAGTGCTCCCCCTCCGACAGGGGACACAGATACGCAGTATTTT
>TRBV30|TRBJ2-1|TRBD1|NA
CAWDREKTKFF
TGTGCCTGGGACAGGGAAAAAACGAAGTTCTTC
>TRBV5-6|TRBJ2-7|TRBD2|once
CASSLPSGRSEQYF
TGTGCCAGCAGCTTGCCTAGCGGGAGATCCGAGCAGTACTTC